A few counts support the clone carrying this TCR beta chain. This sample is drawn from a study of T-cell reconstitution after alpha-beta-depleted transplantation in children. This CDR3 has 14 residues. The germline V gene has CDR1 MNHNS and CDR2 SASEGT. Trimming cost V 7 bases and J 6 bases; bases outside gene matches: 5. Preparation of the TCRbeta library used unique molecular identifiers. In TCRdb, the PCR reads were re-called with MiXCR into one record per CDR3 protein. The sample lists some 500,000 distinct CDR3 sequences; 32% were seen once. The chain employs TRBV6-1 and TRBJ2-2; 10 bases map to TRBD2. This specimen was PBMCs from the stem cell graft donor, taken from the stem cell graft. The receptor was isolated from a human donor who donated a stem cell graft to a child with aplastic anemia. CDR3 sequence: CASNSGRGAGELFF. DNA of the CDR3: TGTGCCAGCAACAGCGGGAGGGGGGCCGGGGAGCTGTTTTTT.